Shown below are 21 T cell receptor beta chains from a single sample sequenced in a study of T cell responses to AZD1222 COVID-19 vaccine. Libraries were prepared by immunoSEQ multiplex PCR; TCRdb keeps only in-frame clonotypes and omits some of them. Among 150,000 or so clones listed, around 90% were seen once. Sequencing was performed on peripheral blood, taken on day 0 of AZD1222 vaccination. These receptors were taken from an adult in good health.

Of note for this clone: Other DNA sequences in the sample encode the same CDR3. V is TRBV5-1 and J is TRBJ1-1; D ambiguous. The CDR3 covers 14 residues. CDR1 is SGHRS, CDR2 YFSETQ, per germline. V lost 0 bases and J lost 1, with 7 bases in between. The CDR3 DNA follows: TGCGCCAGCAGCTTGGGGACGGCGAACACTGAAGCTTTCTTT. Translated: CASSLGTANTEAFF.

This chain joins TRBV13 and TRBJ2-1; D uncertain. V dropped 4 bases and J dropped 3 bases, with 10 bases sitting between them. The CDR3 length is 14 residues. Germline V gene lookup returns CDR1 PRHDT and CDR2 FYEKMQ (reference sequence). CDR3 in amino acids: CASSSVSIYNEQFF. In nucleotides, the CDR3 is TGTGCCAGCAGCTCCGTTTCCATCTACAATGAGCAGTTCTTC.

J is TRBJ2-7 and V is TRBV7-2, with 10 positions matching TRBD2. After removal of 2 bases from V and 2 bases from J, the junction contained 9 bases not matched to a gene. CDR3 size: 17 residues. Germline CDR1 reads SGHTA; CDR2 reads FQGNSA. CDR3 amino acids: CASSLIPIGTSAYEQYF. The CDR3 region has the DNA TGTGCCAGCAGCTTAATCCCCATCGGGACTAGCGCCTACGAGCAGTACTTC.

DNA of the CDR3: TGTGCCAGCAGTTTTAGTCCTTTTGGGCGGGGCACCTATGAAAAACTGTTTTTT. This gives the protein CASSFSPFGRGTYEKLFF. This rearrangement joins TRBV28 to TRBJ1-4; D perhaps matches TRBD1 (5 bases). V shed 3 bases and J shed 6 bases, with 23 bases lying between them. Germline-derived CDR1 and CDR2 are MDHEN and SYDVKM. This CDR3 has 18 amino acids.

The chain carries TRBV7-2 and TRBJ1-2, with 9 bases fitting TRBD1. The CDR3 sequence is 14 residues long. Germline trimming cut 3 bases from V and 8 bases from J; bases unmatched to any gene: 7. Germline values: CDR1 SGHTA, CDR2 FQGNSA. CDR3 residues: CASSFPDRGRGYTF. The CDR3 nucleotides read TGTGCCAGCAGCTTCCCGGACAGGGGAAGGGGCTACACCTTC. Full variable domain (missing parts from reference TRBV7-2 and TRBJ1-2): GAGVSQSPSNKVTEKGKDVELRCDPISGHTALYWYRQSLGQGLEFLIYFQGNSAPDKSGLPSDRFSAERTGGSVSTLTIQRTQQEDSAVYLCASSFPDRGRGYTFGSGTRLTVV.

This rearrangement joins TRBV20-1 to TRBJ1-4; D is unclear. Trimming shortened V by 7 bases and J by 7 bases, and 10 bases separated the two germline ends. CDR3 length equals 11 residues. Per the germline V gene, CDR1 is DFQATT and CDR2 is SNEGSKA (reference sequence). The CDR3, as DNA: TGCAGTGGGTATTGGGGTGAAAAACTGTTTTTT. Protein sequence: CSGYWGEKLFF.

This rearrangement joins TRBV10-3 to TRBJ1-6; the D gene is possibly TRBD1 (6 bases). V was shortened by 5 bases and J by 5 bases, with 16 bases between the two germline ends. The CDR3 extends over 16 amino acids. Germline-derived CDR1 and CDR2 are ENHRY and SYGVKD. The CDR3 loop reads CAISPTHSGDNSPLHF. DNA for the CDR3: TGTGCCATCAGTCCTACCCACTCAGGGGATAATTCACCCCTCCACTTT.

The chain employs TRBV6-2 or TRBV6-3 and TRBJ2-7; no clear D gene. Between the trimmed V and J ends, which lost 3 bases and 4 bases, there was a span of 7 bases. Germline assignment: CDR1 MNHEY and CDR2 SVGEGT. CDR3 length: 12 residues. This CDR3 is CASSYTLYEQYF. The CDR3 region has the DNA TGTGCCAGCAGTTATACGTTATACGAGCAGTACTTC.

This clone was seen a single time. The chain combines TRBV30 with TRBJ1-2, with D possibly TRBD1 on 6 matching bases. Trimming left V 5 bases short and J 7 bases short, with 8 bases between. Germline CDR1 is GTSNPN and CDR2 is SVGIG (reference sequence). The length of the CDR3 is 10 residues. CDR3 bases: TGTGCCTGGGGCAGGGGTGGCTACACCTTC. Translated: CAWGRGGYTF.

The rearrangement joins TRBV30 to TRBJ2-1, with D unresolved. Looked up from germline, CDR1 is GTSNPN and CDR2 is SVGIG (reference sequence). The CDR3 consists of 14 residues. With 5 bases removed from V and 3 bases from J, the gap between germline ends came to 14 bases. The CDR3 reads CAWGINQVYNEQFF. The CDR3 DNA is TGTGCCTGGGGGATTAACCAGGTCTACAATGAGCAGTTCTTC.

J is TRBJ1-5 and V is TRBV9; possible D gene TRBD1, 6 bases. The CDR3 has 14 residues. Deletions cut 7 bases from V and 5 bases from J, with 16 bases between. CDR1 SGDLS and CDR2 YYNGEE come from the germline V gene. The CDR3 sequence is CASSPRGGDQPQHF. The CDR3 nucleotides read TGTGCCAGCTCTCCTAGAGGGGGGGATCAGCCCCAGCATTTT.

CDR3 loop: CASSVGAGAYGYTF. The DNA for the CDR3 is TGTGCCAGCAGCGTAGGCGCAGGGGCCTATGGCTACACCTTC. V gene TRBV9 combines with J gene TRBJ1-2, with TRBD1 as a possible D gene (6 bases). The CDR3 runs 14 residues. V lost 0 bases to trimming and J lost 4 bases, with 10 bases between them. In germline, CDR1 is SGDLS, CDR2 YYNGEE.

The rearrangement links TRBV11-2 to TRBJ2-7; D unresolved. V was clipped by 5 bases and J by 3 bases, with 5 bases between them. Germline V lookup: CDR1 SGHAT, CDR2 FQNNGV. This CDR3 comprises 11 residues. The CDR3 protein is CASSPNYEQYF. For the CDR3, the DNA is TGTGCCAGCAGCCCTAACTACGAGCAGTACTTC.

The V and J genes are TRBV2 and TRBJ2-3; a weak D match, TRBD2 (5 bases). The germline V gene encodes CDR1 SNHLY and CDR2 FYNNEI. Deletions cut 6 bases from V and 0 bases from J, with 13 bases between. This CDR3 contains 15 residues. CDR3 amino acids: CASSASFGSTDTQYF. The CDR3 DNA reads TGTGCCAGCAGCGCTAGCTTTGGGAGCACAGATACGCAGTATTTT.

The chain carries TRBV18 and TRBJ2-7, with D unclear. Germline assignment: CDR1 KGHSH and CDR2 LQKENI. This CDR3 has 13 amino acids. V lost 4 bases and J 0 bases, leaving 7 bases between the germline ends. CDR3 loop: CASSRADSYEQYF. CDR3 sequence (DNA): TGTGCCAGCTCACGGGCGGACTCCTACGAGCAGTACTTC. Full variable domain (rest looked up from reference TRBV18 and TRBJ2-7): NAGVMQNPRHLVRRRGQEARLRCSPMKGHSHVYWYRQLPEEGLKFMVYLQKENIIDESGMPKERFSAEFPKEGPSILRIQQVVRGDSAAYFCASSRADSYEQYFGPGTRLTVT.

This rearrangement joins TRBV7-2 to TRBJ1-2; D gene ambiguous. The V and J ends lost 5 bases and 2 bases respectively, with 12 bases between them. The germline V gene encodes CDR1 SGHTA and CDR2 FQGNSA. The CDR3 consists of 14 residues. CDR3 sequence (DNA): TGTGCCAGCAGCCCTGGTTTGATGAACTATGGCTACACCTTC. As protein: CASSPGLMNYGYTF.

The chain has TRBV18 and TRBJ2-5; no clear D. The V end was cut by 1 base, the J end by 0 bases, with 3 bases between. Germline-derived CDR1 and CDR2 are KGHSH and LQKENI. The CDR3 totals 13 residues. CDR3 in DNA: TGTGCCAGCTCACCACTGTACCAAGAGACCCAGTACTTC. Protein sequence: CASSPLYQETQYF.

The genes are TRBV2 and TRBJ2-3; tentatively, D is TRBD2 (7 bases). The CDR3 contains 16 residues. CDR1 is SNHLY, CDR2 FYNNEI, per germline. V was clipped by 8 bases and J by 2 bases, with 20 bases between them. CDR3 sequence (DNA): TGTGCCAGCCCACGTAGGGGGGGCCCGACCACAGATACGCAGTATTTT. Residues: CASPRRGGPTTDTQYF.

This clone was found once. V gene TRBV2 combines with J gene TRBJ2-1; 10 bases are a match to TRBD2. CDR3 size: 14 residues. Looked up from germline, CDR1 is SNHLY and CDR2 is FYNNEI. V dropped 7 bases and J dropped 6; count of bases not matched to a gene: 6. The DNA of the CDR3 is TGTGCCAGCATGGGGACTAGCGAAGTCAATGAGCAGTTCTTC. Translated: CASMGTSEVNEQFF. The variable domain in full, with the rest retrieved from reference TRBV2 and TRBJ2-1, is EPEVTQTPSHQVTQMGQEVILRCVPISNHLYFYWYRQILGQKVEFLVSFYNNEISEKSEIFDDQFSVERPDGSNFTLKIRSTKLEDSAMYFCASMGTSEVNEQFFGPGTRLTVL.

About this clone: Because the CDR3's place on the DNA is in doubt, the DNA is left out and the CDR3 is given as listed by TCRdb. The gene calls are TRBV27 and TRBJ2-3; TRBD1 is the table's D call and was not checked against the DNA. The CDR3 length equals 12 residues, ends included. CDR1 MNHEY and CDR2 SMNVEV come from the germline V gene (reference sequence). This chain's CDR3 is CASSLFGQGAYF.

V usage is TRBV7-8 and J usage is TRBJ1-3, with D unclear. The CDR3 length is 15 residues. Germline loops: CDR1 SGHVS, CDR2 FQNEAQ. The ends were cut back, 5 bases at V and 0 bases at J, with 11 bases in the middle. The DNA of the CDR3 is TGTGCCAGCAGCGTCGGAAGTGCCTCTGGAAACACCATATATTTT. Translating it yields CASSVGSASGNTIYF.